A single sample gave rise to the 25 T cell receptor beta chains below, sequenced in a study of shared clonotypes between healthy human individuals. Produced via immunoSEQ multiplex PCR; TCRdb's table is partial and in-frame only. This sample yields 2 million to 2.5 million clones, of which almost 96% are seen a single time; roughly 0.13% belongs to the top ten. The sample was naive CD4+ T cells sorted from blood. Subset indicated: CD45RA+ positively selected. The receptors were gathered from a man aged 18 to 30 in good health.

The rearrangement links TRBV6-5 to TRBJ2-5; D gene ambiguous. This CDR3 is built from 11 residues. The germline gives CDR1 MNHEY, CDR2 SVGAGI. V lost 9 bases and J lost 5, with 10 bases in between. The CDR3 spells CASRSSETQYF. In DNA, the CDR3 is TGTGCCAGTCGGAGTTCGGAGACCCAGTACTTC.

This chain links TRBV10-1 with TRBJ1-3; no definite D call. The V end lost 6 bases, the J end lost 8 bases, and 11 bases lay between the germline ends. Germline assignment: CDR1 WNHNN and CDR2 SYGVQD (reference sequence). The CDR3 consists of 12 residues. The CDR3 here is CASSNWEDTIYF. CDR3 coding DNA: TGCGCCAGCAGCAACTGGGAGGACACCATATATTTT.

The V and J genes are TRBV4-3 and TRBJ2-7; 7 nucleotides match TRBD1. CDR1 LGHNA and CDR2 YSLEER come from the germline V gene. J lost 3 bases, V lost 0 bases, and 8 bases had no gene match. There are 16 residues in the CDR3. CDR3 nucleotide sequence: TGCGCCAGCAGCCAAGATCTGGGACAGTCCAACTACGAGCAGTACTTC. Translating it yields CASSQDLGQSNYEQYF.

The chain combines TRBV15 with TRBJ1-5; the D is unclear. Germline V gene data show CDR1 as LNHNV and CDR2 as YYDKDF (reference sequence). The V and J ends lost 0 bases and 3 bases respectively, with 18 bases between them. This CDR3 is 18 amino acids long. DNA for the CDR3: TGTGCCACCAGCAGAGACAAAAGCCCAGCAAATTCCAATCAGCCCCAGCATTTT. Amino acid sequence: CATSRDKSPANSNQPQHF. Using reference TRBV15 and TRBJ1-5 for the parts outside the CDR3, the full variable domain is DAMVIQNPRYQVTQFGKPVTLSCSQTLNHNVMYWYQQKSSQAPKLLFHYYDKDFNNEADTPDNFQSRRPNTSFCFLDIRSPGLGDTAMYLCATSRDKSPANSNQPQHFGDGTRLSIL.

This sequence joins TRBV2 and TRBJ1-2; 7 bases match TRBD1. This CDR3 region has 14 residues. CDR1 and CDR2 from the germline V gene are SNHLY and FYNNEI. The trim removed 5 bases at V and 6 bases at J, leaving 9 bases unmatched. Here the CDR3 DNA reads TGTGCCAGCAGTCCGTCGACAGGGAGCCATGGCTACACCTTC. This sequence encodes CASSPSTGSHGYTF.

The chain carries TRBV28 and TRBJ2-7; possibly TRBD2 for D (7 bases). This CDR3 has 13 residues. Germline V lookup: CDR1 MDHEN, CDR2 SYDVKM. Trimming pared 7 bases from V and 5 bases from J, leaving 15 bases between. The CDR3 DNA reads as TGTGCCAGCACCGGGGGGCCCCTTCACGAGCAGTACTTC. Protein product: CASTGGPLHEQYF.

V usage is TRBV13 and J usage is TRBJ2-7, with TRBD1 as a possible D gene (6 bases). Trimming took 6 bases from V and 0 from J, leaving 12 bases between them. The CDR3 covers 14 residues. The germline V gene has CDR1 PRHDT and CDR2 FYEKMQ (reference sequence). The CDR3 spells CASSSGTHSYEQYF. The CDR3 DNA is TGTGCCAGCAGTTCCGGGACACACTCCTACGAGCAGTACTTC.

The rearrangement uses TRBV5-8 and TRBJ1-2; a possible D gene is TRBD1 (6 bases). CDR3 length: 14 amino acids. Germline CDR1 and CDR2: SGHTS and YDEGEE. Trimming pared 1 base from V and 6 bases from J, leaving 13 bases between. The CDR3 bases are TGTGCCAGCAGCTTGATCCGGGGGGCGGATGGCTACACCTTC. Its protein is CASSLIRGADGYTF.

V and J are TRBV27 and TRBJ2-7; the match to TRBD2 covers 9 bases. The CDR3 has 14 residues. J gave up 6 bases and V 6 bases, and 9 bases lay outside the gene matches. Germline V gene lookup returns CDR1 MNHEY and CDR2 SMNVEV (reference sequence). CDR3 protein: CASSLGLAWAEQYF. The CDR3 DNA reads TGTGCCAGCAGCCTCGGACTAGCGTGGGCCGAGCAGTACTTC.

The chain has TRBV10-3 and TRBJ2-3; a weak D match, TRBD1 (7 bases). V dropped 2 bases and J dropped 2 bases, with 14 bases sitting between them. Germline assignment: CDR1 ENHRY and CDR2 SYGVKD. There are 16 residues in the CDR3. This chain's CDR3 is CAISEGPGGYTDTQYF. CDR3 nucleotide sequence: TGTGCCATCAGTGAGGGTCCAGGGGGGTACACAGATACGCAGTATTTT.

This clone showed up just once. J is TRBJ2-1 and V is TRBV5-1; 7 bases are shared with TRBD1. The CDR3 is made up of 15 amino acids. Germline CDR1 is SGHRS and CDR2 is YFSETQ. V dropped 3 bases and J dropped 4; count of bases not matched to a gene: 7. The CDR3 bases are TGCGCCAGCAGCTCGACAGGGTTAGCGTACAATGAGCAGTTCTTC. Translating gives CASSSTGLAYNEQFF.

This clone has just a few counts. V is TRBV25-1 and J is TRBJ1-2, with 9 bases identical to TRBD1. This CDR3 comprises 14 residues. The germline V gene has CDR1 MGHDK and CDR2 SYGVNS. Trimming took 7 bases from V and 4 from J; bases not matched to a gene: 7. CDR3: CASNAGQGAYGYTF. The DNA for the CDR3 is TGTGCCAGCAACGCGGGACAGGGAGCCTATGGCTACACCTTC.

The V and J genes are TRBV29-1 and TRBJ1-1; a weak D match, TRBD1 (6 bases). The CDR3 extends over 14 amino acids. Trimming took off 1 base at V and 3 bases at J, with 12 bases between the two ends. Germline CDR1 and CDR2: SQVTM and ANQGSEA. The CDR3 region is CSVEVRGRDTEAFF. CDR3 DNA sequence: TGCAGCGTTGAAGTCCGGGGGCGAGACACTGAAGCTTTCTTT.

This chain connects TRBV4-3 to TRBJ2-7; 11 positions agree with TRBD1. Germline V gene data show CDR1 as LGHNA and CDR2 as YSLEER. The CDR3 extends over 15 amino acids. V lost 3 bases and J lost 4; bases outside the gene matches: 5. The CDR3 here is CASSHTGTGGYEQYF. The CDR3 DNA reads TGCGCCAGCAGCCACACCGGGACAGGGGGGTACGAGCAGTACTTC.

This rearrangement joins TRBV9 to TRBJ1-1, with a weak D call TRBD1 (5 bases). The CDR3 extends over 15 amino acids. Germline V CDR1 and CDR2: SGDLS, YYNGEE. With 2 bases removed from V and 4 bases from J, the gap between germline ends came to 15 bases. The CDR3 protein is CASSVPRGGSTEAFF. CDR3 nucleotide sequence: TGTGCCAGCAGCGTCCCCCGGGGCGGTAGCACTGAAGCTTTCTTT.

The chain employs TRBV6-6 and TRBJ2-4; 11 nucleotides align to TRBD2. Germline V gene sequence: CDR1 MNHNY, CDR2 SVGAGI (reference sequence). The junction had 10 bases not matched to a gene; V was cut back by 8 bases and J by 7 bases. This CDR3 contains 15 residues. The CDR3 loop reads CASGGLADQRNIQYF. CDR3 DNA sequence: TGTGCCAGCGGGGGACTAGCGGACCAAAGGAACATTCAGTACTTC.

The CDR3 bases are TGTGCCATCAAGGCGGGGGGGCAGAACAATGAGCAGTTCTTC. It specifies CAIKAGGQNNEQFF. The chain recombines TRBV10-3 with TRBJ2-1; 9 bases line up with TRBD2. Germline lookup yields CDR1 ENHRY and CDR2 SYGVKD. V dropped 7 bases and J dropped 5; count of bases not matched to a gene: 6. This CDR3 region has 14 residues.

The chain combines TRBV6-5 with TRBJ2-2; 7 bases are a match to TRBD1. After removal of 6 bases from V and 1 base from J, the junction contained 5 bases not matched to a gene. The CDR3 spans 15 residues. Germline assignment: CDR1 MNHEY and CDR2 SVGAGI. The CDR3 loop is CASSSGGKNTGELFF. Here the CDR3 DNA reads TGTGCCAGCAGCTCAGGGGGAAAGAACACCGGGGAGCTGTTTTTT.

The V gene is TRBV7-6, the J gene TRBJ2-4, with 7 bases identical to TRBD2. Trimming removed 5 bases from V and 8 bases from J; junction bases left unmatched: 9. The V gene's germline CDR1 is SGHVS and CDR2 FNYEAQ. This CDR3 contains 14 residues. The chain's CDR3 is CASSPGLEGYIQYF. CDR3 DNA: TGTGCCAGCAGCCCAGGACTAGAGGGCTACATTCAGTACTTC.

The chain uses TRBV5-4 and TRBJ1-2; D is undetermined. Trimming stripped 0 bases from V and 7 bases from J, with 13 bases between. The germline V gene encodes CDR1 SGHNT and CDR2 YYREEE (reference sequence). The CDR3 has 14 residues. CDR3 DNA: TGTGCCAGCAGCTTGGGTGTGGAACGCGGTGGCTACACCTTC. Residues: CASSLGVERGGYTF.

The chain links TRBV6-1 to TRBJ1-3; D call uncertain. Trimming cost V 6 bases and J 0 bases, with 6 bases left between them. Germline V gene lookup returns CDR1 MNHNS and CDR2 SASEGT. This CDR3 contains 13 residues. The DNA for the CDR3 is TGTGCCAGCAGCGCAGTCTCTGGAAACACCATATATTTT. As protein: CASSAVSGNTIYF.

The chain joins TRBV4-1 to TRBJ2-1; 8 bases agree with TRBD2. The CDR3 extends over 16 amino acids. Trimming took 4 bases from V and 4 from J; bases not matched to a gene: 9. Germline V gene lookup returns CDR1 MGHRA and CDR2 YSYEKL. The DNA of the CDR3 is TGCGCCAGCAGCCTTAGCGGGGAGGGAGCGTACAATGAGCAGTTCTTC. Its translation: CASSLSGEGAYNEQFF.

This clone was picked up one time. Other DNA sequences in the sample encode the same CDR3. The rearrangement joins TRBV4-1 to TRBJ2-5; 7 nucleotides match TRBD1. The germline gives CDR1 MGHRA, CDR2 YSYEKL. This CDR3 has 14 residues. Germline trimming cut 3 bases from V and 2 bases from J; bases unmatched to any gene: 3. CDR3 residues: CASSQRQGQETQYF. Written as DNA, the CDR3 is TGCGCCAGCAGCCAGCGACAGGGTCAAGAGACCCAGTACTTC.

The V call is TRBV10-3, the J call TRBJ1-5; possible D gene TRBD1, 5 bases. Germline assignment: CDR1 ENHRY and CDR2 SYGVKD. This CDR3 is built from 12 residues. Trimming cost V 10 bases and J 3 bases, with 10 bases left between them. The CDR3 DNA follows: TGTGCCACCCAGGGACTCAATCAGCCCCAGCATTTT. As protein: CATQGLNQPQHF.

The chain employs TRBV7-2 and TRBJ1-2; 8 bases map to TRBD1. The CDR3 has 12 amino acids. CDR1 and CDR2 (germline): SGHTA, FQGNSA. V trimming: 5 bases; J trimming: 12 bases; junction bases outside the gene matches: 8. CDR3 coding DNA: TGTGCCAGCAGCCCGCGGACAGGGCGACACACCTTC. Residues: CASSPRTGRHTF.